The rows below give T cell receptor beta chains drawn from one sample of a study of T-cell memory formation after mild COVID-19. From the 5' RACE reads, TCRdb called clonotypes with MiXCR, one entry per CDR3 protein. The table lists 280,000 or so distinct CDR3 sequences, approximately 8% of them singletons, with around a fifth in the top ten. Sequencing was carried out using PBMCs or a T cell subset sorted from them (not recorded which). These receptors were collected from a man between 18 and 29 years old who had mild COVID-19 (a few samples of this study predate the infection). Cell type and time point are not known. Each CDR3 is given with its conserved first and last residue. A D gene is named only where the DNA matches it firmly. Size values are once, few and many counts, or a class for expanded clones, and some rows have none.

size	length	V	D	J	CDR3	DNA
few	12	TRBV6-2/TRBV6-3	-	TRBJ2-7	CASSYPVSEQYF	TGTGCCAGCAGTTACCCAGTGTCGGAGCAGTACTTC
few	14	TRBV29-1	-	TRBJ2-2	CSVEAQLNTGELFF	TGCAGCGTTGAAGCACAGTTAAACACCGGGGAGCTGTTTTTT
-	11	TRBV27	-	TRBJ2-1	CASRRLTEQFF	TGTGCCAGCAGGCGACTCACCGAGCAGTTCTTC
-	15	TRBV7-2	-	TRBJ1-2	CASRKFSEIIYGYTF	TGTGCCAGCAGAAAATTTTCGGAGATAATCTATGGCTACACCTTC
few	13	TRBV7-3	-	TRBJ2-3	CASSLTKEDTQYF	TGTGCCAGCAGCTTAACTAAGGAAGATACGCAGTATTTT
many	14	TRBV12-3/TRBV12-4	TRBD2	TRBJ2-7	CASSWERGVGEQYF	TGTGCCAGCAGTTGGGAGCGGGGGGTGGGCGAGCAGTACTTC
few	16	TRBV5-4	TRBD2	TRBJ2-3	CASSRASGASTDTQYF	TGTGCCAGCAGCCGGGCTAGCGGGGCTAGCACAGATACGCAGTATTTT
-	16	TRBV4-3	TRBD2	TRBJ2-1	CASSQDRGLAYNEQFF	TGCGCCAGCAGCCAAGATAGGGGACTAGCCTACAATGAGCAGTTCTTC
many	16	TRBV7-3	-	TRBJ2-1	CASSVFQGSSYNEQFF	TGTGCCAGCAGCGTTTTTCAAGGGAGCTCCTACAATGAGCAGTTCTTC
many	16	TRBV5-1	-	TRBJ2-1	CASSLEGVSSYNEQFF	TGCGCCAGCAGCTTGGAAGGGGTTAGCTCCTACAATGAGCAGTTCTTC
-	16	TRBV4-3	-	TRBJ2-2	CASSPWGGALSGELFF	TGCGCCAGCAGCCCCTGGGGGGGGGCACTCAGCGGGGAGCTGTTTTTT
-	16	TRBV7-9	-	TRBJ2-1	CASSPYEGVSYNEQFF	TGTGCCAGCAGCCCCTACGAGGGCGTCTCCTACAATGAGCAGTTCTTC
-	14	TRBV12-3/TRBV12-4	-	TRBJ1-3	CASSPGLGADTIYF	TGTGCCAGCAGCCCTGGACTGGGCGCGGACACCATATATTTT
few	17	TRBV5-1	-	TRBJ2-4	CASSPPEGAVAKNIQYF	TGCGCCAGCAGCCCACCGGAGGGGGCAGTAGCCAAAAACATTCAGTACTTC
many	14	TRBV27	-	TRBJ1-5	CASSHGQMGQPQHF	TGTGCCAGCAGCCACGGACAAATGGGCCAGCCCCAGCATTTT
many	14	TRBV4-2	TRBD1	TRBJ2-7	CASSPGQGDYEQYF	TGTGCCAGCAGCCCCGGACAGGGAGACTACGAGCAGTACTTC